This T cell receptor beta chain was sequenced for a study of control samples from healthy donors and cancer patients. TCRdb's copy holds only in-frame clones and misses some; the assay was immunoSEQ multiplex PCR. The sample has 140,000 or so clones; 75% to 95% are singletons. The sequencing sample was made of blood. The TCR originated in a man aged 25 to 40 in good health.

The chain's CDR3 is CASSEWANSNQPQHF. The CDR3, as DNA: TGTGCCAGCAGTGAATGGGCTAACAGCAATCAGCCCCAGCATTTT. The chain couples TRBV6-1 to TRBJ1-5, with D hard to call. The CDR3 length is 15 residues. Germline values: CDR1 MNHNS, CDR2 SASEGT. V dropped 2 bases and J dropped 1 base, with 9 bases sitting between them.